Sequencing of this T cell receptor beta chain was carried out in a study of blood T cell repertoires in COVID-19. Comment on this clone: The junction differs from germline at one of its ends, possibly a read error.

Method: immunoSEQ multiplex PCR; TCRdb's copy keeps in-frame clones and lacks some. This sample has hundreds of thousands of clones, with 75% to 90% found just once. Sequences were obtained from peripheral blood. The clonotype originates from a man between 60 and 70 years old who had recovered from COVID-19.

The chain's CDR3 is CASSLRLKETQYF. The CDR3 DNA follows: TGTGCTAGCAGCCTGAGATTGAAGGAGACCCAGTACTTC. The chain uses TRBV7-7 and TRBJ2-5, with D unclear. The CDR3 is 13 amino acids. CDR1 is SSHAT and CDR2 is FNYEAQ in the germline V gene (reference sequence).